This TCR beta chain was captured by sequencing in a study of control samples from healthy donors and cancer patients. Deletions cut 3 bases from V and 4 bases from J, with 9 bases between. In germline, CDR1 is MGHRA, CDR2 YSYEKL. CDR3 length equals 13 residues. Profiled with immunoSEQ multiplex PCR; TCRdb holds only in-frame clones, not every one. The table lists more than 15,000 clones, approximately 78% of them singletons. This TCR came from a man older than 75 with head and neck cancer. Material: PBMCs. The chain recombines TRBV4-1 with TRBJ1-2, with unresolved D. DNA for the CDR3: TGCGCCAGCAGCCAGGACCACCTCTATGGCTACACCTTC. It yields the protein CASSQDHLYGYTF.